This T cell receptor beta chain came from a study of blood T cells in healthy people across ages. J was trimmed by 5 bases and V by 0 bases; bases with no gene match: 11. Per germline, CDR1 SEHNR and CDR2 FQNEAQ (reference sequence). CDR3 length equals 17 residues. In its sample, this clonotype was seen a few times. Alongside a J-beta primer mix, a sample-barcoded 5' primer served in a second PCR lasting about 7 to 11 cycles. TCRdb re-called the 5' RACE reads with MiXCR, one entry per CDR3 protein. The table lists 1.5 million to 2 million distinct CDR3 sequences, roughly 28% of them singletons, with less than 9.5% in the top ten.

The sample was blood. The rearrangement uses TRBV7-9 and TRBJ2-7; 9 bases agree with TRBD1. The clonotype comes from a woman aged 30 to 39 in good health. The DNA of the CDR3 is TGTGCCAGCAGCTTAGCGTGGAGGGGACAGGGTTACGACGAGCAGTACTTC. Its protein is CASSLAWRGQGYDEQYF. Supplemented by reference TRBV7-9 and TRBJ2-7, the full variable domain reads DTGVSQNPRHKITKRGQNVTFRCDPISEHNRLYWYRQTLGQGPEFLTYFQNEAQLEKSRLLSDRFSAERPKGSFSTLEIQRTEQGDSAMYLCASSLAWRGQGYDEQYFGPGTRLTVT.